Presented here are 32 T cell receptor beta chains from one specimen sequenced in a study of blood T cell repertoires in COVID-19. The method was immunoSEQ multiplex PCR; TCRdb's version includes in-frame clones alone and lacks a portion of them. The sample consists of 200,000 or so clones, roughly 85% of them appearing once. Sequencing was performed on peripheral blood. These receptors came from a woman in her 30s with acute or convalescent COVID-19.

The chain couples TRBV7-8 to TRBJ2-7; D not certain. The CDR3 has 15 residues. With 5 bases removed from V and 2 bases from J, the gap between germline ends came to 16 bases. CDR1 is SGHVS and CDR2 is FQNEAQ in the germline V gene. CDR3 amino acids: CASSPRRGKTYEQYF. Here the CDR3 DNA reads TGTGCCAGCAGCCCTAGACGAGGCAAAACCTACGAGCAGTACTTC.

The V gene is TRBV19, the J gene TRBJ2-5, with 8 bases lining up with TRBD1. Germline V lookup: CDR1 LNHDA, CDR2 SQIVND (reference sequence). This CDR3 region has 16 residues. The V and J ends lost 5 bases and 4 bases, in that order; junction bases with no gene match: 12. The chain's CDR3 is CASSLPKAGGRETQYF. In DNA, the CDR3 is TGTGCCAGTAGTCTCCCTAAGGCAGGGGGCCGAGAGACCCAGTACTTC.

This chain connects TRBV4-1 to TRBJ2-2; 11 bases are a match to TRBD2. This CDR3 contains 17 residues. Germline trimming cut 1 base from V and 4 bases from J; bases unmatched to any gene: 5. The germline V gene has CDR1 MGHRA and CDR2 YSYEKL. The CDR3 nucleotides are TGCGCCAGCAGCCAAGTGGTGGGGACTAGCGGCACCGGGGAGCTGTTTTTT. This codes for CASSQVVGTSGTGELFF.

V usage is TRBV5-4 and J usage is TRBJ2-3; 7 bases align to TRBD2. The CDR3 consists of 15 residues. V lost 4 bases and J lost 10; bases outside the gene matches: 15. CDR1 SGHNT and CDR2 YYREEE come from the germline V gene (reference sequence). This CDR3 is CASSPGLEFFSAQYF. The DNA of the CDR3 is TGTGCCAGCAGCCCAGGACTAGAGTTCTTCTCTGCGCAGTATTTT.

This clone was recorded a few times. The gene calls are TRBV7-9 and TRBJ1-1; D uncertain. Germline V lookup: CDR1 SEHNR, CDR2 FQNEAQ (reference sequence). The CDR3 is 14 residues long. V dropped 4 bases and J dropped 0 bases, with 9 bases sitting between them. In DNA form, the CDR3 reads TGTGCCAGCAGCTCCTTTCCTATGAACACTGAAGCTTTCTTT. As protein: CASSSFPMNTEAFF.

The chain carries TRBV27 and TRBJ1-2, with D tentatively TRBD1 (5 bases). Trimming cost V 5 bases and J 7 bases, with 14 bases left between them. This CDR3 spans 13 amino acids. The germline V gene encodes CDR1 MNHEY and CDR2 SMNVEV (reference sequence). The CDR3 DNA sequence: TGTGCCAGCAGTCGGGGGAGAACGGGTGGCTACACCTTC. Translated: CASSRGRTGGYTF.

The chain couples TRBV6-5 to TRBJ2-3; D uncertain. V was pared by 3 bases and J by 2 bases, with 9 bases between. Germline assignment: CDR1 MNHEY and CDR2 SVGAGI. CDR3 length: 14 residues. CDR3 residues: CASSYRPNTDTQYF. The CDR3 coding sequence is TGTGCCAGCAGTTATCGTCCTAACACAGATACGCAGTATTTT.

This chain links TRBV18 with TRBJ1-3, with no clear D. CDR1 KGHSH and CDR2 LQKENI come from the germline V gene. V was cut by 4 bases and J by 0 bases, with 13 bases left in between. This CDR3 is 16 amino acids long. This CDR3 reads CASSLDTRISGNTIYF. DNA of the CDR3: TGTGCCAGCTCACTTGACACGAGAATCTCTGGAAACACCATATATTTT.

The chain joins TRBV24-1 to TRBJ2-3; TRBD2 matches at 10 bases. The CDR3 is 15 amino acids. V shed 3 bases and J 4 bases; nucleotides not matched to a gene: 3. Germline values: CDR1 KGHDR, CDR2 SFDVKD. The CDR3 is CATSDPAGGPDTQYF. As DNA, the CDR3 is TGTGCCACCAGTGATCCAGCGGGAGGGCCAGATACGCAGTATTTT.

The gene calls are TRBV28 and TRBJ1-4; the D gene is possibly TRBD1 (5 bases). CDR1 is MDHEN, CDR2 SYDVKM, per germline. This CDR3 has 15 amino acids. The germline V and J ends were trimmed by 10 bases and 2 bases, with 17 bases remaining between them. The CDR3 loop is CATKMGGTTNEKLFF. CDR3 bases: TGTGCCACCAAGATGGGAGGGACTACTAATGAAAAACTGTTTTTT.

The chain links TRBV7-9 to TRBJ1-2, with TRBD1 identical over 7 bases. The germline CDR1 and CDR2 sequences are SEHNR and FQNEAQ (reference sequence). After removal of 5 bases from V and 8 bases from J, the junction contained 8 bases not matched to a gene. The CDR3 runs to 13 residues. The CDR3 protein is CASSGGTASGYTF. The CDR3 region has the DNA TGTGCCAGCAGCGGGGGGACAGCCTCCGGCTACACCTTC.

The chain uses TRBV19 and TRBJ2-7, with TRBD1 identical over 8 bases. With 3 bases clipped from V and 6 bases from J, the junction kept 7 bases outside the gene matches. CDR1 and CDR2 from the germline V gene are LNHDA and SQIVND (reference sequence). The CDR3 totals 14 residues. CDR3 sequence reads: CASSITGTGGEQYF. In DNA form, the CDR3 reads TGTGCCAGTAGTATTACCGGGACAGGCGGCGAGCAGTACTTC.

J is TRBJ1-1 and V is TRBV5-4; TRBD1 is a possible D gene (5 bases). The CDR3 runs 15 residues. From germline, CDR1 is SGHNT and CDR2 YYREEE (reference sequence). Trimming shortened V by 4 bases and J by 6 bases, and 19 bases separated the two germline ends. In DNA, the CDR3 is TGTGCCAGCAGCACAAAGGCCGGGGGGGGTGCTGAAGCTTTCTTT. This gives the protein CASSTKAGGGAEAFF.

J is TRBJ2-2 and V is TRBV19, with D tentatively TRBD2 (5 bases). This CDR3 region has 16 residues. The ends were cut back, 5 bases at V and 3 bases at J, with 16 bases in the middle. The V gene's germline CDR1 is LNHDA and CDR2 SQIVND (reference sequence). CDR3 nucleotides: TGTGCCAGTAGTCCGTGGACTCCCACTTACACCGGGGAGCTGTTTTTT. Its protein product is CASSPWTPTYTGELFF.

This clone occurred a few times. CDR3 protein: CASSPFNTGELFF. In DNA form, the CDR3 reads TGTGCCAGCAGCCCCTTCAACACCGGGGAGCTGTTTTTT. This chain links TRBV3-1 (or the pseudogene TRBV3-2) with TRBJ2-2; D unclear. CDR1 and CDR2 (germline): LGHDT, YNNKEL (reference sequence). The length of the CDR3 is 13 residues. V lost 4 bases and J lost 2, with 5 bases in between.

J is TRBJ2-1 and V is TRBV9, with 10 bases aligning to TRBD1. J lost 8 bases, V lost 5 bases, and 4 bases had no gene match. The CDR3 has 13 residues. Germline-derived CDR1 and CDR2 are SGDLS and YYNGEE. CDR3 in amino acids: CASRDRGTHEQFF. The CDR3 coding sequence is TGTGCCAGCAGGGACAGGGGGACCCATGAGCAGTTCTTC.

This clone occurred a few times. The chain employs TRBV7-9 and TRBJ1-1; a possible D gene is TRBD1 (6 bases). The CDR3 loop spans 14 amino acids. The germline gives CDR1 SEHNR, CDR2 FQNEAQ (reference sequence). V was cut by 2 bases and J by 6 bases, with 13 bases left in between. CDR3 in amino acids: CASSLRGGGPEAFF. CDR3 nucleotides: TGTGCCAGCAGCTTAAGGGGCGGGGGGCCTGAAGCTTTCTTT.

V gene TRBV2 combines with J gene TRBJ2-1; TRBD1 matches at 11 bases. Trimming took 6 bases from V and 4 from J; bases not matched to a gene: 14. Germline lookup yields CDR1 SNHLY and CDR2 FYNNEI. The CDR3 is made up of 18 amino acids. CDR3 in amino acids: CASSRTGGVSGFYNEQFF. The CDR3 nucleotides read TGTGCCAGCAGCCGGACAGGGGGCGTATCGGGTTTTTACAATGAGCAGTTCTTC.

The chain links TRBV7-9 to TRBJ2-1; 9 positions match TRBD2. The V gene end was trimmed by 2 bases and the J gene end by 8 bases; junction bases not matched to a gene: 4. The germline V gene encodes CDR1 SEHNR and CDR2 FQNEAQ (reference sequence). CDR3 size: 14 residues. The CDR3 reads CASSLIAGADEQFF. CDR3 DNA sequence: TGTGCCAGCAGCTTAATAGCGGGGGCGGATGAGCAGTTCTTC. Full variable domain (remainder filled in from reference TRBV7-9 and TRBJ2-1): DTGVSQNPRHKITKRGQNVTFRCDPISEHNRLYWYRQTLGQGPEFLTYFQNEAQLEKSRLLSDRFSAERPKGSFSTLEIQRTEQGDSAMYLCASSLIAGADEQFFGPGTRLTVL.

The chain combines TRBV4-1 with TRBJ2-7; 8 bases map to TRBD1. The ends lost 5 bases at V and 2 bases at J; junction bases unmatched: 14. This CDR3 is built from 17 residues. The V gene's germline CDR1 is MGHRA and CDR2 YSYEKL. The CDR3 spells CASSFQARQGAPYEQYF. CDR3 coding DNA: TGCGCCAGCAGCTTCCAGGCCCGTCAGGGGGCCCCCTACGAGCAGTACTTC.

The rearrangement uses TRBV19 and TRBJ2-5; 12 bases line up with TRBD2. V lost 4 bases to trimming and J lost 4 bases; unmatched junction nucleotides: 4. Germline V gives CDR1 LNHDA, CDR2 SQIVND (reference sequence). CDR3 length: 15 amino acids. The CDR3 nucleotides are TGTGCCAGTAGTAATCTAGCGGGAGGGGCAGAGACCCAGTACTTC. Amino acids: CASSNLAGGAETQYF.

The CDR3 spells CASSVGVAGAAYEQYF. CDR3 bases: TGTGCCAGCAGCGTAGGGGTAGCGGGGGCCGCCTACGAGCAGTACTTC. This sequence joins TRBV9 and TRBJ2-7; 9 bases match TRBD2. Losses at the gene ends were 0 bases for V and 2 bases for J; bases not matched to a gene: 6. Germline V gene sequence: CDR1 SGDLS, CDR2 YYNGEE. The CDR3 runs to 16 residues.

The gene calls are TRBV19 and TRBJ2-1; 10 nucleotides match TRBD1. Germline assignment: CDR1 LNHDA and CDR2 SQIVND (reference sequence). This CDR3 contains 16 residues. V gave up 5 bases and J gave up 7 bases; unmatched junction bases: 11. The CDR3 region is CASSPRGTGEVNEQFF. The CDR3 DNA reads as TGTGCCAGTAGTCCGAGGGGGACAGGGGAAGTGAATGAGCAGTTCTTC. The full variable domain, rest sourced from reference TRBV19 and TRBJ2-1, is DGGITQSPKYLFRKEGQNVTLSCEQNLNHDAMYWYRQDPGQGLRLIYYSQIVNDFQKGDIAEGYSVSREKKESFPLTVTSAQKNPTAFYLCASSPRGTGEVNEQFFGPGTRLTVL.

The chain couples TRBV28 to TRBJ1-5; D is uncertain. Per germline, CDR1 MDHEN and CDR2 SYDVKM. The length of the CDR3 is 18 residues. Trimming left V 2 bases short and J 6 bases short, with 23 bases between. DNA for the CDR3: TGTGCCAGCAGTTTACGTTTATCGGAGGTCTGGTCGGGTCAGCCCCAGCATTTT. Protein: CASSLRLSEVWSGQPQHF.

The V gene is TRBV28, the J gene TRBJ1-2; D not certain. Germline CDR1 reads MDHEN; CDR2 reads SYDVKM. This CDR3 is 13 amino acids long. Deletions cut 5 bases from V and 1 base from J, with 8 bases between. The CDR3 DNA reads TGTGCCAGCAGTACCGGTCTTAACTATGGCTACACCTTC. Translation gives CASSTGLNYGYTF.

V is TRBV12-3 or TRBV12-4 and J is TRBJ1-2; D remains unclear. There are 13 residues in the CDR3. With 2 bases removed from V and 8 bases from J, the gap between germline ends came to 12 bases. The CDR3 coding sequence is TGTGCCAGCAGTTTATGGTCCGACGGGGGCTACACCTTC. This codes for CASSLWSDGGYTF.

This clone appeared a single time. This chain connects TRBV11-1 to TRBJ1-1; D is undetermined. The CDR3 loop spans 16 amino acids. CDR1 is SGHAT, CDR2 FQDESV, per germline (reference sequence). Trimming stripped 2 bases from V and 0 bases from J, with 13 bases between. CDR3 nucleotides: TGTGCCAGCAGCTTAACAGCGGAACTGTTGAACACTGAAGCTTTCTTT. Its translation is CASSLTAELLNTEAFF.

The chain employs TRBV2 and TRBJ1-6; 7 bases are a match to TRBD1. The CDR3 is made up of 15 amino acids. The V gene's germline CDR1 is SNHLY and CDR2 FYNNEI. V trimming: 7 bases; J trimming: 0 bases; junction bases outside the gene matches: 3. The CDR3 is CASKQGISYNSPLHF. Written as DNA, the CDR3 is TGTGCCAGCAAACAGGGGATCTCCTATAATTCACCCCTCCACTTT.

The chain has TRBV5-4 and TRBJ1-2; 8 nucleotides line up with TRBD1. Trimming took 5 bases from V and 3 from J; bases not matched to a gene: 3. In germline, CDR1 is SGHNT, CDR2 YYREEE (reference sequence). CDR3 length equals 13 residues. In nucleotides, the CDR3 is TGTGCCAGCAGGGAGACAGGGGACTATGGCTACACCTTC. It codes for CASRETGDYGYTF.

V is TRBV4-2 and J is TRBJ2-7, with D possibly being TRBD1 (5 bases). Germline V CDR1 and CDR2: LGHNA, YNFKEQ. V dropped 4 bases and J dropped 2 bases, with 12 bases sitting between them. This CDR3 contains 14 residues. The CDR3 DNA reads TGTGCCAGCAGCCCGCAGGGTGGGGCCTACGAGCAGTACTTC. Protein sequence: CASSPQGGAYEQYF.

This chain uses TRBV30 with TRBJ2-7; D unclear. Germline V gene sequence: CDR1 GTSNPN, CDR2 SVGIG (reference sequence). The CDR3 covers 14 residues. V lost 0 bases, J lost 2 bases, and 11 bases lay in between. CDR3 amino acids: CAWSVDTGPYEQYF. The CDR3 region has the DNA TGTGCCTGGAGTGTCGACACCGGCCCCTACGAGCAGTACTTC.

V is TRBV7-2 and J is TRBJ1-5; possibly TRBD1 for D (5 bases). V lost 1 base and J 4 bases, leaving 8 bases between the germline ends. The CDR3 is made up of 14 amino acids. Germline assignment: CDR1 SGHTA and CDR2 FQGNSA. CDR3 loop: CASSLVGQNQPQHF. The DNA of the CDR3 is TGTGCCAGCAGCTTAGTAGGACAAAATCAGCCCCAGCATTTT.